Listed here are 30 T cell receptor beta chains from one sample, sequenced in a study of blood T cell repertoires in COVID-19. The method was immunoSEQ multiplex PCR; TCRdb's version includes in-frame clones alone and lacks a portion of them. This sample has under 150,000 clones; 65% to 85% occur once, and the top ten carry about an eighth. The material sequenced was peripheral blood. The receptors were gathered from a man between 60 and 75 years old with active or convalescent COVID-19.

V and J are TRBV2 and TRBJ1-5, with D tentatively TRBD1 (6 bases). The germline CDR1 and CDR2 sequences are SNHLY and FYNNEI. Trimming removed 7 bases at V and 6 bases at J, with 13 bases between. This CDR3 is 13 amino acids long. DNA for the CDR3: TGTGCCAGCAAGGGGGTGGGGAGTCAGCCCCAGCATTTT. This gives the protein CASKGVGSQPQHF. The full variable domain, completed using reference TRBV2 and TRBJ1-5, is EPEVTQTPSHQVTQMGQEVILRCVPISNHLYFYWYRQILGQKVEFLVSFYNNEISEKSEIFDDQFSVERPDGSNFTLKIRSTKLEDSAMYFCASKGVGSQPQHFGDGTRLSIL.

The chain carries TRBV5-8 and TRBJ2-7; D is perhaps TRBD1 (6 bases). V was clipped by 4 bases and J by 3 bases, with 14 bases between them. The CDR3 sequence is 14 residues long. The germline V gene encodes CDR1 SGHTS and CDR2 YDEGEE. CDR3: CASSLAGGIYEQYF. The CDR3 DNA reads TGTGCCAGCAGCCTTGCTGGGGGCATCTACGAGCAGTACTTC.

J is TRBJ2-7 and V is TRBV28; 11 nucleotides match TRBD2. The V segment lost 4 bases and the J segment 1 base; nucleotides outside the gene matches: 6. The CDR3 runs 16 residues. CDR1 and CDR2 from the germline V gene are MDHEN and SYDVKM. The CDR3 here is CASSYVTSGSSYEQYF. The CDR3 DNA reads TGTGCCAGCAGTTACGTCACTAGCGGGAGTTCCTACGAGCAGTACTTC. The full variable domain, with the rest looked up from reference TRBV28 and TRBJ2-7, is DVKVTQSSRYLVKRTGEKVFLECVQDMDHENMFWYRQDPGLGLRLIYFSYDVKMKEKGDIPEGYSVSREKKERFSLILESASTNQTSMYLCASSYVTSGSSYEQYFGPGTRLTVT.

The chain joins TRBV7-2 to TRBJ2-3; possible D gene TRBD1, 6 bases. Germline CDR1 and CDR2: SGHTA and FQGNSA. This CDR3 spans 14 amino acids. V lost 5 bases and J lost 6, with 15 bases in between. As DNA, the CDR3 is TGTGCCAGCAGCCCCCGAGGCAGGGGCGATACGCAGTATTTT. Translated, it gives CASSPRGRGDTQYF.

The sample holds one count of this clone. The chain links TRBV29-1 to TRBJ2-2; 14 bases are shared with TRBD2. J gave up 4 bases and V 5 bases, and 6 bases lay outside the gene matches. From germline, CDR1 is SQVTM and CDR2 ANQGSEA. The CDR3 runs 16 residues. CDR3 loop: CSVPGLAGVGTGELFF. The DNA for the CDR3 is TGCAGCGTTCCGGGACTAGCGGGAGTAGGCACCGGGGAGCTGTTTTTT.

This clone was detected only a few times. This chain uses TRBV4-1 with TRBJ2-5; D unresolved. V lost 1 base and J lost 2, with 5 bases in between. The CDR3 runs to 13 residues. Germline assignment: CDR1 MGHRA and CDR2 YSYEKL. This chain's CDR3 is CASSQGRQETQYF. Here the CDR3 DNA reads TGCGCCAGCAGCCAAGGCCGGCAAGAGACCCAGTACTTC.

The chain carries TRBV7-8 and TRBJ2-1; 7 bases agree with TRBD1. The length of the CDR3 is 14 residues. The germline gives CDR1 SGHVS, CDR2 FQNEAQ. V shed 3 bases and J 9 bases; nucleotides not matched to a gene: 8. The CDR3 region is CASSFQTGMGEQFF. CDR3 in DNA: TGTGCCAGCAGCTTTCAGACAGGGATGGGTGAGCAGTTCTTC.

The chain has TRBV28 and TRBJ1-2; weak D call: TRBD1 (5 bases). Trimming left V 3 bases short and J 7 bases short, with 9 bases between. CDR1 MDHEN and CDR2 SYDVKM come from the germline V gene. There are 12 residues in the CDR3. DNA for the CDR3: TGTGCCAGCAGTTTCCAGGGTAGTGGCTACACCTTC. It yields the protein CASSFQGSGYTF.

Ten or more counts support this clone. This sequence joins TRBV4-1 and TRBJ2-5, with a possible D match to TRBD2 (6 bases). The CDR3 contains 15 residues. CDR1 is MGHRA, CDR2 YSYEKL, per germline. V lost 1 base and J 3 bases, leaving 12 bases between the germline ends. The CDR3 nucleotides read TGCGCCAGCAGCCAAGTTAGCGGCGGAGAAGAGACCCAGTACTTC. Residues: CASSQVSGGEETQYF.

The chain employs TRBV5-1 and TRBJ2-7; D remains ambiguous. CDR1 is SGHRS, CDR2 YFSETQ, per germline. V was pared by 0 bases and J by 6 bases, with 10 bases between. The CDR3 totals 13 residues. CDR3 in DNA: TGCGCCAGCAGCTTGGACCCTTCAGGCGAGCAGTACTTC. Amino acid sequence: CASSLDPSGEQYF. Looking up the rest from reference TRBV5-1 and TRBJ2-7 gives the full variable domain: KAGVTQTPRYLIKTRGQQVTLSCSPISGHRSVSWYQQTPGQGLQFLFEYFSETQRNKGNFPGRFSGRQFSNSRSEMNVSTLELGDSALYLCASSLDPSGEQYFGPGTRLTVT.

Only a few counts were recorded for this clone. The CDR3 loop is CASSRLEGGYTF. The CDR3 nucleotides read TGTGCCAGCAGCCGCCTGGAGGGGGGCTACACCTTC. J is TRBJ1-2 and V is TRBV3-1 (or the pseudogene TRBV3-2); a weak D match, TRBD1 (5 bases). The CDR3 is 12 residues long. V was shortened by 4 bases and J by 8 bases, with 11 bases between the two germline ends. Germline CDR1 LGHDT, CDR2 YNNKEL (reference sequence).

V usage is TRBV6-5 and J usage is TRBJ2-7; TRBD2 agrees at 7 bases. The CDR3 covers 14 residues. J was trimmed by 3 bases and V by 11 bases; bases with no gene match: 13. Germline V CDR1 and CDR2: MNHEY, SVGAGI. For the CDR3, the DNA is TGTGCCGGTCGGAGGGGAGGGCCGGACTACGAGCAGTACTTC. This gives the protein CAGRRGGPDYEQYF.

V gene TRBV4-3 combines with J gene TRBJ1-5; 8 bases fit TRBD1. Germline trimming cut 6 bases from V and 6 bases from J; bases unmatched to any gene: 7. The V gene's germline CDR1 is LGHNA and CDR2 YSLEER. This CDR3 spans 14 amino acids. DNA of the CDR3: TGCGCCAGCAGTCTGGACAGGGCCAGTCAGCCCCAGCATTTT. Its translation is CASSLDRASQPQHF.

This sequence joins TRBV15 and TRBJ1-5, with 10 bases matching TRBD1. Looked up from germline, CDR1 is LNHNV and CDR2 is YYDKDF (reference sequence). After removal of 5 bases from V and 8 bases from J, the junction contained 12 bases not matched to a gene. The CDR3 consists of 16 residues. For the CDR3, the DNA is TGTGCCACCAGCGACCCGGGACAGGGGATATCAAAGCCCCAGCATTTT. Amino acid sequence: CATSDPGQGISKPQHF.

The chain uses TRBV24-1 and TRBJ1-3; D gene uncertain. V shed 2 bases and J shed 2 bases, with 12 bases lying between them. The CDR3 is 16 amino acids. Looked up from germline, CDR1 is KGHDR and CDR2 is SFDVKD. The CDR3 here is CATSDSPTPAGNTIYF. CDR3 sequence (DNA): TGTGCCACCAGTGATTCTCCGACTCCAGCTGGAAACACCATATATTTT.

The rearrangement uses TRBV30 and TRBJ2-5, with 8 bases matching TRBD1. This CDR3 has 12 residues. Germline loops: CDR1 GTSNPN, CDR2 SVGIG (reference sequence). V lost 6 bases and J lost 2; bases outside the gene matches: 2. CDR3 amino acids: CACRQGQETQYF. The CDR3 coding sequence is TGTGCCTGCAGACAGGGGCAAGAGACCCAGTACTTC.

CDR3 loop: CASRGTGGTTEAFF. The DNA of the CDR3 is TGCGCCAGCCGCGGGACAGGGGGTACCACTGAAGCTTTCTTT. The chain has TRBV4-1 and TRBJ1-1; 11 bases are shared with TRBD1. The germline CDR1 and CDR2 sequences are MGHRA and YSYEKL. The CDR3 loop spans 14 amino acids. Unmatched junction bases numbered 6, after V lost 8 bases and J lost 4 bases.

The chain has TRBV29-1 and TRBJ2-7, with TRBD2 matching 13 bases. In germline, CDR1 is SQVTM, CDR2 ANQGSEA. The CDR3 is 14 residues long. The trim removed 6 bases at V and 1 base at J, leaving 3 bases unmatched. Here the CDR3 DNA reads TGCAGCGTAGGGACTAGCGGGGCGTCCTACGAGCAGTACTTC. Protein: CSVGTSGASYEQYF.

The chain joins TRBV5-1 to TRBJ1-1; D possibly corresponds to TRBD1 (5 bases). V gave up 0 bases and J gave up 8 bases, with 11 bases separating them. The CDR3 extends over 13 amino acids. Per the germline V gene, CDR1 is SGHRS and CDR2 is YFSETQ. The CDR3 nucleotides read TGCGCCAGCAGCTTGGCCAGGGCAGAAGAAGCTTTCTTT. As protein: CASSLARAEEAFF.

The chain combines TRBV10-3 with TRBJ2-1, with D tentatively TRBD2 (5 bases). Germline CDR1 and CDR2: ENHRY and SYGVKD. Trimming removed 9 bases from V and 7 bases from J, with 22 bases in between. This CDR3 comprises 15 residues. CDR3 loop: CAITPEGLGSNEQFF. The CDR3 DNA reads TGTGCCATTACTCCCGAGGGTTTGGGGAGTAATGAGCAGTTCTTC.

This sequence joins TRBV7-3 and TRBJ2-1, with TRBD2 identical over 7 bases. The CDR3 length is 15 residues. CDR1 and CDR2 (germline): SGHTA, FQGTGA. Trimming removed 3 bases from V and 0 bases from J; junction bases left unmatched: 2. CDR3 coding DNA: TGTGCCAGCAGCTTCCCGGGGGGCTCCTACAATGAGCAGTTCTTC. This translates into CASSFPGGSYNEQFF.

The rearrangement joins TRBV27 to TRBJ2-7; the match to TRBD2 covers 8 bases. Trimming at V came to 0 bases and at J to 3 bases, leaving 10 bases not matched to a gene. This CDR3 has 17 residues. Germline CDR1 reads MNHEY; CDR2 reads SMNVEV (reference sequence). DNA of the CDR3: TGTGCCAGCAGTTTATCGGGCGCTAGCGGGCTTATCTACGAGCAGTACTTC. Translated, it gives CASSLSGASGLIYEQYF.

The J gene is TRBJ2-1, the V gene TRBV5-1; 7 nucleotides agree with TRBD1. The germline CDR1 and CDR2 sequences are SGHRS and YFSETQ. Germline trimming cut 3 bases from V and 5 bases from J; bases unmatched to any gene: 2. This CDR3 region has 13 residues. The CDR3, as DNA: TGCGCCAGCAGCTCCGGGACAGACAATGAGCAGTTCTTC. Its protein is CASSSGTDNEQFF.

V usage is TRBV9 and J usage is TRBJ2-1, with D possibly TRBD2 on 6 matching bases. CDR3 size: 16 residues. Germline V gene sequence: CDR1 SGDLS, CDR2 YYNGEE. Trimming left V 0 bases short and J 6 bases short, with 16 bases between. CDR3 nucleotides: TGTGCCAGCAGCGTAGATCAACTAGCTTTTTTCAATGAGCAGTTCTTC. Encoded protein: CASSVDQLAFFNEQFF.

CDR3 nucleotides: TGTGCCAGCAGCTCAAAGGGGGGAGAGCGGGAGAGCTCCTACGAGCAGTACTTC. It specifies CASSSKGGERESSYEQYF. The V gene is TRBV7-9, the J gene TRBJ2-7; TRBD2 matches at 8 bases. The trim removed 4 bases at V and 0 bases at J, leaving 14 bases unmatched. The germline CDR1 and CDR2 sequences are SEHNR and FQNEAQ (reference sequence). The CDR3 extends over 18 amino acids.

The chain uses TRBV28 and TRBJ1-2; tentatively, D is TRBD1 (5 bases). CDR3 length: 18 residues. With 4 bases removed from V and 1 base from J, the gap between germline ends came to 22 bases. Germline assignment: CDR1 MDHEN and CDR2 SYDVKM. Written as DNA, the CDR3 is TGTGCCAGCAGTTCGGGGGGGGACGGTCTGTTTCTTAACTATGGCTACACCTTC. This translates into CASSSGGDGLFLNYGYTF.

V gene TRBV6-4 combines with J gene TRBJ2-2; D is possibly TRBD2 (5 bases). The germline gives CDR1 MRHNA, CDR2 SNTAGT. The ends were cut back, 9 bases at V and 3 bases at J, with 8 bases in the middle. The CDR3 runs to 12 residues. The CDR3 is CASASHTGELFF. Here the CDR3 DNA reads TGTGCCAGTGCTAGCCACACCGGGGAGCTGTTTTTT.

The V call is TRBV18, the J call TRBJ1-6; 7 bases line up with TRBD1. This CDR3 spans 15 amino acids. The V gene's germline CDR1 is KGHSH and CDR2 LQKENI. Trimming cost V 3 bases and J 4 bases; bases outside gene matches: 3. CDR3 DNA sequence: TGTGCCAGCTCACCGAGGGACAGTTATAATTCACCCCTCCACTTT. It specifies CASSPRDSYNSPLHF.

The rearrangement links TRBV27 to TRBJ2-1; 11 bases are a match to TRBD2. CDR1 is MNHEY and CDR2 is SMNVEV in the germline V gene (reference sequence). The trim removed 1 base at V and 7 bases at J, leaving 9 bases unmatched. This CDR3 contains 17 residues. As DNA, the CDR3 is TGTGCCAGCAGTTTATGGACTAGCGGGCCCATGTCGAATGAGCAGTTCTTC. Encoded protein: CASSLWTSGPMSNEQFF.

The chain links TRBV15 to TRBJ2-1, with TRBD2 matching over 12 bases. Germline V gene data show CDR1 as LNHNV and CDR2 as YYDKDF (reference sequence). Germline trimming cut 3 bases from V and 16 bases from J; bases unmatched to any gene: 7. The CDR3 extends over 13 amino acids. The CDR3 DNA reads as TGTGCCACCAGCAGTGGACTAGCGGGAAACCAATTCTTC. Amino acid sequence: CATSSGLAGNQFF.